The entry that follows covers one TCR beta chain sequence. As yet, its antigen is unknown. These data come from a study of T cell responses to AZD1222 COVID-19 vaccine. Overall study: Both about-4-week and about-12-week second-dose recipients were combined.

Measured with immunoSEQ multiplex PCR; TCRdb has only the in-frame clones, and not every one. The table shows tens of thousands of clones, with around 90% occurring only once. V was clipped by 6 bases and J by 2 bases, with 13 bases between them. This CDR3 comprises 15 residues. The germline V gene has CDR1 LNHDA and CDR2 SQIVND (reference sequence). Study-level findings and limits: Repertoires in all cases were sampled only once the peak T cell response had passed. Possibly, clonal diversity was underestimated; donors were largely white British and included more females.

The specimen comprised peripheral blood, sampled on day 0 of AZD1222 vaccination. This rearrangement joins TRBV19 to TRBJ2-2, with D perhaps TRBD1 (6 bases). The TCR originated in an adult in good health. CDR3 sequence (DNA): TGTGCCAGTAGAATGACAGGACGAAACACCGGGGAGCTGTTTTTT. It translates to CASRMTGRNTGELFF.